A selection of T cell receptor beta chains follows, all from one sample in a study of cytomegalovirus exposure and HLA in healthy donors. Using immunoSEQ multiplex PCR, the repertoire was profiled, and TCRdb retains in-frame clones only, with some absent. The table lists roughly 140,000 clones, approximately 9% of them singletons. The sequencing input was PBMCs. The receptor source for this set is a male donor in good health and CMV-seronegative. CDR3s include the opening cysteine and the closing phenylalanine or tryptophan. The order of the fields is CDR3 length, D gene, J gene, V gene, clone size, CDR3 DNA, CDR3 protein. A D gene is named only where the DNA matches it firmly. Some rows mark clone size as missing; the rest say once, few, many or name a class of expanded clone.

>16|TRBD1|TRBJ2-2|TRBV5-1|NA
TGCGCCAGCAGCTTGGGCGGGACAGGGAACACCGGGGAGCTGTTTTTT
CASSLGGTGNTGELFF
>12|NA|TRBJ1-1|TRBV7-9|few
TGTGCCAGCAGCATTAGAGGGACTGAAGCTTTCTTT
CASSIRGTEAFF
>14|NA|TRBJ1-1|TRBV5-1|few
TGCGCCAGCAGCTTGGGAGGCCTTTCCACTGAAGCTTTCTTT
CASSLGGLSTEAFF
>16|TRBD2|TRBJ2-3|TRBV10-3|NA
TGTGCCATCAGCGGGGAAGAGCGGGAGGGCCCAGATACGCAGTATTTT
CAISGEEREGPDTQYF
>16|NA|TRBJ2-1|TRBV5-6|few
TGTGCCAGCAGCTTGGAGGGTAGCAGGAGGGACAATGAGCAGTTCTTC
CASSLEGSRRDNEQFF
>15|TRBD2|TRBJ2-7|TRBV9|NA
TGTGCCAGCAGCCCACGGGAGGGCGGGAGCGGAGAGCAGTACTTC
CASSPREGGSGEQYF
>14|TRBD1|TRBJ2-7|TRBV7-2|few
TGTGCCAGCAGCTTCGATCCGGGACAGGGCGAGCAGTACTTC
CASSFDPGQGEQYF
>14|NA|TRBJ2-1|TRBV4-1|NA
TGCGCCAGCAGCCAAGAACAGGGCTACAATGAGCAGTTCTTC
CASSQEQGYNEQFF
>14|NA|TRBJ1-2|TRBV7-2|few
TGTGCCAGCAGCTTAGCAGCGGATGTCTATGGCTACACCTTC
CASSLAADVYGYTF
>14|NA|TRBJ1-1|TRBV19|NA
TGTGCCAGTAGTACCAAATCCCGGGGGGCTGAAGCTTTCTTT
CASSTKSRGAEAFF
>13|TRBD1|TRBJ1-2|TRBV5-4|few
TGTGCCAGCAGTCAAACAGACAGGGATGGCTACACCTTC
CASSQTDRDGYTF
>13|NA|TRBJ2-5|TRBV2|NA
TGTGCCAGCAGTGGCGTGTCTAGAGGGACCCAGTACTTC
CASSGVSRGTQYF
>16|NA|TRBJ2-5|TRBV5-4|NA
TGTGCCAGCAGCTTGCGGGCAGGGATCTACCAAGAGACCCAGTACTTC
CASSLRAGIYQETQYF
>15|TRBD2|TRBJ2-1|TRBV28|NA
TGTGCCAGCAACTATTTAGCGGGCTCCTACAATGAGCAGTTCTTC
CASNYLAGSYNEQFF
>15|NA|TRBJ2-5|TRBV5-8|few
TGTGCCAGCAGCTCCGGGAGTACGGTTGAAGAGACCCAGTACTTC
CASSSGSTVEETQYF
>14|NA|TRBJ2-7|TRBV7-8|once
TGTGCCAGCAGCTCTGGGGGCAGGGTGCACGAGCAGTACTTC
CASSSGGRVHEQYF
>14|NA|TRBJ2-3|TRBV11-2|NA
TGTGCCAGCAGCTCGGGACACACGGCAGATACGCAGTATTTT
CASSSGHTADTQYF
>12|NA|TRBJ1-2|TRBV6-5|NA
TGTGCCAGCAGCCAACTCCAGGGAGGCTACACCTTC
CASSQLQGGYTF
>15|TRBD1|TRBJ1-1|TRBV29-1|NA
TGCAGCGTTGGACCCAGGACAGGGGATGACACTGAAGCTTTCTTT
CSVGPRTGDDTEAFF
>14|NA|TRBJ1-2|TRBV5-3|few
TGTGCCAGAAGCGGGGCGGCAGGGAACTATGGCTACACCTTC
CARSGAAGNYGYTF
>15|NA|TRBJ2-5|TRBV6-5|few
TGTGCCAGCAGTTACTCGGGGGCCCCGGGTGAGACCCAGTACTTC
CASSYSGAPGETQYF
>14|TRBD1|TRBJ2-3|TRBV6-1|few
TGTGCCAGCAGCCGGACAGGGGGTTTGGATACGCAGTATTTT
CASSRTGGLDTQYF
>15|TRBD1|TRBJ2-2|TRBV5-8|NA
TGTGCCAGCATCCGAAGCAACAGGGGAACCGGGGAGCTGTTTTTT
CASIRSNRGTGELFF
>13|TRBD2|TRBJ2-1|TRBV9|few
TGTGCCAGCGCCAAGTTAGCGGGGGATGAGCAGTTCTTC
CASAKLAGDEQFF
>16|NA|TRBJ2-5|TRBV4-3|few
TGCGCCAGCAGCCGCAGGGGTAGCGCCGGCCAAGAGACCCAGTACTTC
CASSRRGSAGQETQYF
>13|NA|TRBJ1-1|TRBV2|few
TGTGCCAGCAGCAACAGGGAAAACACTGAAGCTTTCTTT
CASSNRENTEAFF
>17|TRBD1|TRBJ2-1|TRBV10-3|NA
TGTGCCATCAGGGATCCCAGGGGGAAAAACTCCTACAATGAGCAGTTCTTC
CAIRDPRGKNSYNEQFF
>15|NA|TRBJ2-3|TRBV7-9|NA
TGTGCCAGCAGCTTTCACGGGTCTAGCACAGATACGCAGTATTTT
CASSFHGSSTDTQYF
>13|NA|TRBJ2-7|TRBV27|few
TGTGCCAGCTGGAACCCGGGAACCTACGAGCAGTACTTC
CASWNPGTYEQYF